This is a list of T cell receptor beta chains from one sample in a study of blood T cell repertoires in COVID-19. Measured with immunoSEQ multiplex PCR; TCRdb has only the in-frame clones, and not every one. Of more than 250,000 clones in the sample, approximately 85% were seen once. Sequencing was done on a sample of PBMCs or T cells enriched from blood (not recorded which). The receptors shown here come from a young man who had recovered from COVID-19. Both conserved end residues are part of each CDR3. The D gene is left open where the match is weak. Rows give clone size only sometimes, using once, few, many, or a class for an expanded clone.

J gene: TRBJ2-1
V gene: TRBV5-1
clone size: NA
D gene: TRBD1
CDR3 protein: CASSRGGSADNEQFF
CDR3 DNA: TGCGCCAGCAGCAGAGGGGGCTCGGCCGACAATGAGCAGTTCTTC

J gene: TRBJ2-2
V gene: TRBV19
clone size: NA
D gene: TRBD2
CDR3 protein: CASRTSGGSGELFF
CDR3 DNA: TGTGCCAGTAGAACTAGCGGGGGGTCTGGGGAGCTGTTTTTT

J gene: TRBJ2-7
V gene: TRBV29-1
clone size: NA
D gene: TRBD2
CDR3 protein: CSVPSGGRPYEQYF
CDR3 DNA: TGCAGCGTTCCTAGCGGGGGACGCCCCTACGAGCAGTACTTC

J gene: TRBJ2-5
V gene: TRBV13
clone size: once
D gene: NA
CDR3 protein: CASRSRGAGETQYF
CDR3 DNA: TGTGCCAGCAGGTCCAGGGGGGCAGGGGAGACCCAGTACTTC

J gene: TRBJ1-1
V gene: TRBV6-1
clone size: NA
D gene: NA
CDR3 protein: CASSDTGLMNTEAFF
CDR3 DNA: TGTGCCAGCAGTGACACGGGACTTATGAACACTGAAGCTTTCTTT

J gene: TRBJ2-5
V gene: TRBV11-2
clone size: NA
D gene: NA
CDR3 protein: CASSLLGSQETQYF
CDR3 DNA: TGTGCCAGCAGCTTATTGGGCAGTCAAGAGACCCAGTACTTC

J gene: TRBJ2-3
V gene: TRBV4-2
clone size: NA
D gene: NA
CDR3 protein: CASSQDVGTSTDTQYF
CDR3 DNA: TGTGCCAGCAGCCAAGATGTGGGGACTAGCACAGATACGCAGTATTTT

J gene: TRBJ1-5
V gene: TRBV28
clone size: NA
D gene: TRBD1
CDR3 protein: CASSRRTGGMQPQHF
CDR3 DNA: TGTGCCAGCAGCCGTAGGACAGGGGGCATGCAGCCCCAGCATTTT

J gene: TRBJ1-1
V gene: TRBV5-1
clone size: NA
D gene: NA
CDR3 protein: CASSLIDRNTEAFF
CDR3 DNA: TGCGCCAGCAGCTTGATCGACAGGAACACTGAAGCTTTCTTT

J gene: TRBJ2-1
V gene: TRBV11-1
clone size: NA
D gene: TRBD1
CDR3 protein: CASSLGQGLYNEQFF
CDR3 DNA: TGTGCCAGCAGCTTAGGACAGGGCCTATACAATGAGCAGTTCTTC

J gene: TRBJ1-1
V gene: TRBV13
clone size: NA
D gene: NA
CDR3 protein: CASSLGGRQMNTEAFF
CDR3 DNA: TGTGCCAGCAGCTTAGGGGGTCGACAGATGAACACTGAAGCTTTCTTT

J gene: TRBJ1-2
V gene: TRBV7-8
clone size: NA
D gene: TRBD1
CDR3 protein: CASSPSRVPGQGRNNYGYTF
CDR3 DNA: TGTGCCAGCAGCCCATCCAGGGTCCCGGGACAGGGTAGAAATAACTATGGCTACACCTTC

J gene: TRBJ1-6
V gene: TRBV7-6
clone size: NA
D gene: NA
CDR3 protein: CASSPLPPDRLYNSPLHF
CDR3 DNA: TGTGCCAGCAGCCCTTTACCCCCAGACAGGTTGTATAATTCACCCCTCCACTTT

J gene: TRBJ2-3
V gene: TRBV2
clone size: NA
D gene: TRBD1
CDR3 protein: CASREPGQGVDTQYF
CDR3 DNA: TGTGCCAGCAGGGAGCCGGGACAGGGGGTTGATACGCAGTATTTT

J gene: TRBJ2-3
V gene: TRBV6-5
clone size: NA
D gene: NA
CDR3 protein: CAGSIGGTDTQYF
CDR3 DNA: TGTGCCGGATCTATAGGAGGGACAGATACGCAGTATTTT

J gene: TRBJ2-1
V gene: TRBV9
clone size: NA
D gene: TRBD2
CDR3 protein: CASSVGAGGINGEQFF
CDR3 DNA: TGTGCCAGCAGCGTCGGGGCCGGGGGGATAAACGGTGAGCAGTTCTTC

J gene: TRBJ1-3
V gene: TRBV6-6
clone size: NA
D gene: NA
CDR3 protein: CASSRQDPRSGNTIYF
CDR3 DNA: TGTGCCAGCAGTAGACAGGACCCCCGCTCTGGAAACACCATATATTTT

J gene: TRBJ2-7
V gene: TRBV4-2
clone size: NA
D gene: TRBD2
CDR3 protein: CASSQAGGPYEQYF
CDR3 DNA: TGTGCCAGCAGCCAAGCGGGGGGACCCTACGAGCAGTACTTC

J gene: TRBJ1-1
V gene: TRBV5-1
clone size: few
D gene: TRBD1
CDR3 protein: CASSRQGDTEAFF
CDR3 DNA: TGCGCCAGCAGCCGACAGGGAGACACTGAAGCTTTCTTT

J gene: TRBJ1-2
V gene: TRBV27
clone size: NA
D gene: TRBD1
CDR3 protein: CASSLGGQGNGYTF
CDR3 DNA: TGTGCCAGCAGTTTGGGGGGACAGGGTAACGGCTACACCTTC

J gene: TRBJ2-2
V gene: TRBV10-1
clone size: NA
D gene: NA
CDR3 protein: CASSVSSANTGELFF
CDR3 DNA: TGCGCCAGCAGTGTTTCCAGCGCGAACACCGGGGAGCTGTTTTTT

J gene: TRBJ1-2
V gene: TRBV19
clone size: NA
D gene: NA
CDR3 protein: CASSIDQGTSGYTF
CDR3 DNA: TGTGCCAGTAGTATAGATCAGGGTACGTCTGGCTACACCTTC

J gene: TRBJ2-1
V gene: TRBV11-3
clone size: NA
D gene: NA
CDR3 protein: CASSLDRGHEQFF
CDR3 DNA: TGTGCCAGCAGCTTAGACAGGGGCCATGAGCAGTTCTTC

J gene: TRBJ2-3
V gene: TRBV7-6
clone size: few
D gene: NA
CDR3 protein: CASSLAGGQSTDTQYF
CDR3 DNA: TGTGCCAGCAGCTTAGCGGGGGGGCAATCCACAGATACGCAGTATTTT

J gene: TRBJ2-7
V gene: TRBV5-5
clone size: NA
D gene: NA
CDR3 protein: CASSLATLTPYEQYF
CDR3 DNA: TGTGCCAGCAGCTTGGCCACGCTGACTCCCTACGAGCAGTACTTC

J gene: TRBJ2-5
V gene: TRBV30
clone size: NA
D gene: NA
CDR3 protein: CAWSGEGLAQETQYF
CDR3 DNA: TGTGCCTGGAGTGGCGAGGGCCTTGCCCAAGAGACCCAGTACTTC

J gene: TRBJ1-6
V gene: TRBV6-5
clone size: NA
D gene: NA
CDR3 protein: CASLRSSYNSPLHF
CDR3 DNA: TGTGCCAGCCTCCGGAGCTCCTATAATTCACCCCTCCACTTT

J gene: TRBJ1-1
V gene: TRBV7-3
clone size: NA
D gene: TRBD1
CDR3 protein: CASSPTGYGDTEAFF
CDR3 DNA: TGTGCCAGCAGCCCGACAGGGTACGGGGACACTGAAGCTTTCTTT

J gene: TRBJ2-1
V gene: TRBV6-2/TRBV6-3
clone size: NA
D gene: NA
CDR3 protein: CASSYGRGGYNEQFF
CDR3 DNA: TGTGCCAGCAGTTACGGGCGGGGAGGCTACAATGAGCAGTTCTTC

J gene: TRBJ2-5
V gene: TRBV5-1
clone size: NA
D gene: NA
CDR3 protein: CASSWGRGRAEETQYF
CDR3 DNA: TGCGCCAGCAGCTGGGGCCGCGGCAGGGCTGAAGAGACCCAGTACTTC

J gene: TRBJ1-1
V gene: TRBV18
clone size: NA
D gene: TRBD1
CDR3 protein: CASSPLQGIVGSTEAFF
CDR3 DNA: TGTGCCAGCTCACCATTACAGGGGATTGTTGGAAGCACTGAAGCTTTCTTT

J gene: TRBJ1-2
V gene: TRBV4-2
clone size: NA
D gene: NA
CDR3 protein: CASSQGGRVLYGYTF
CDR3 DNA: TGTGCCAGCAGCCAAGGGGGCAGGGTCCTGTATGGCTACACCTTC

J gene: TRBJ2-3
V gene: TRBV7-2
clone size: NA
D gene: NA
CDR3 protein: CASSSYRAFDTQYF
CDR3 DNA: TGTGCCAGCAGCAGCTACAGGGCTTTTGATACGCAGTATTTT

J gene: TRBJ1-2
V gene: TRBV10-3
clone size: NA
D gene: TRBD1
CDR3 protein: CAISESRQGYGYTF
CDR3 DNA: TGTGCCATCAGTGAGTCCAGACAGGGATATGGCTACACCTTC

J gene: TRBJ2-3
V gene: TRBV19
clone size: NA
D gene: NA
CDR3 protein: CASSFSAGDTQYF
CDR3 DNA: TGTGCCAGTAGCTTTTCAGCAGGGGATACGCAGTATTTT

J gene: TRBJ1-5
V gene: TRBV30
clone size: NA
D gene: NA
CDR3 protein: CAWSFNSQPQHF
CDR3 DNA: TGTGCCTGGAGTTTCAACAGCCAGCCCCAGCATTTT